This T cell receptor beta chain was captured by sequencing in a study of T cell responses to AZD1222 COVID-19 vaccine (dated by TCRdb to the early 2020s). Turning to the overall study: TCR sequencing covered 230 to 250 trial participants: 200 to 220 given two doses of AZD1222 and 26 given two doses of MenACWY control vaccine. Enrollment into the trials was organized by age into subgroups of 18-55, 56-69 and 70-plus years, and those subgroups contained about 160, 30 and 59 TCR-sequenced participants, respectively. On the study overall, not on this receptor specifically: CD4 TCRs associated with the vaccine covered the entire spike protein, and the dominant responses were in regions 160-218 and 743-854. In the small 56-69-year group, the increase in depth fell short of significance, most likely because of low power. A significant rise in spike-specific TCR breadth and depth was observed after two AZD1222 doses relative to day 0 and relative to MenACWY recipients. Conclusions about previously exposed vaccinees are limited because only six or seven AZD1222 recipients were SARS-CoV-2 seropositive at baseline. Participants were mostly white British and included more females than males, and it was suggested by the authors that clonal diversity may have been underestimated. Epitopes outside the regions mutated in the B.1.351 and B.1.1.7 variants were reportedly recognized by nearly half of the unique spike-specific TCRs. Because no day 14 peak-response samples were available, repertoires were characterized only after the peak T cell response.

This sample's time point label indicates: about 28 days (+/-7) after the second vaccine dose. AZD1222 recipients whose second dose came at about 4 weeks and those whose second dose came at about 12 weeks were combined into one group, since spike-specific TCR depth and breadth did not differ between the two schedules. Samples from vaccinated people were obtained from the UK trials COV001 and COV002, which included a single-blind randomized controlled phase 2/3 trial of AZD1222 (ChAdOx1 nCoV-19) in healthy adults. For TCRbeta chain sequencing, PBMC samples were collected from trial participants at day 0 and at day 28 after the second dose. The CDR3 regions of human TCRbeta chains were analyzed by immunosequencing. The authors processed their data as follows. Repertoire TCRs were checked for matches against a reference library of SARS-CoV-2-specific TCRs that had been generated using the MIRA antigen-specificity platform. Breadth meant the fraction of unique TCRs that were SARS-CoV-2-associated, whereas depth meant the fraction of total T cells that were SARS-CoV-2-associated. Using the MIRA data, each spike-specific TCR was mapped to the spike region that the TCR reacts to and placed in a CD4 or CD8 class. Log10-transformed breadth and depth values were compared by one-way ANOVA with Sidak's multiple comparisons tests. TCRdb took this table from immuneACCESS and kept in-frame rearrangements with V and J called. Such tables lack part of the clones; where checked against another copy, unresolved V genes explain under half of the gap, and the rest is unexplained. For V, J and clone size, that table is used; D and trimming come from the DNA. For this sample there are 150,000 to 250,000 clones; approximately 93% appear just once. Over 0.95% of the sample is held by the ten biggest clonotypes.

About this clone itself: Its antigen is currently not known. It has no much larger one-base neighbor in the sample; base qualities were not kept.

Per the germline V gene (reference sequence), SEHNR is the CDR1 and FQNEAQ is the CDR2. The CDR3, cysteine through phenylalanine, is 13 amino acids long. This entry keeps only the CDR3 DNA: 39 bases, framed from base 1. Trimming accounts for 5 bases at V and 4 bases at J, while the number of junction bases matched to no gene is 2. The receptor comes from an adult who received the AZD1222 COVID-19 vaccine. The starting material was peripheral blood, obtained 28 days after the second AZD1222 dose. The sequence joins TRBV7-9 to TRBJ1-5; TRBD1 matches 7 bases in the middle. The CDR3 protein sequence reads: CASSPGGNQPQHF. The bases read TGTGCCAGCAGCCCAGGGGGGAATCAGCCCCAGCATTTT.